This T cell receptor (beta chain) was sequenced during a study of T cells in Graves' hyperthyroidism and ophthalmopathy. Study-wide context: Specimen type is peripheral blood, collected at initial diagnosis prior to any treatment.

For ophthalmopathy patients, the Clinical Activity Score was at least 3 and the NOSPECS grade at least 4; duration was under 3 months. PBMCs were derived from 7.5 to 10 ml fresh peripheral blood. With regard to this clonotype: Germline and junction disagree at one end, which may indicate a read error.

Authors of the study amplified TCR beta CDR3 regions from RNA transcripts. The TCR CDR3 first-round RT-PCR relied on the HTBI primer set. TCRdb fed the multiplex PCR reads into MiXCR, producing one record per CDR3 protein. The sample includes under 350,000 distinct CDR3 sequences, more than 15% of them seen just once. In germline, CDR1 is SEHNR, CDR2 FQNEAQ (reference sequence). There are 16 residues in the CDR3. Sequenced: blood. This rearrangement joins TRBV7-9 to TRBJ1-1, with TRBD1 as a possible D gene (6 bases). The clonotype originates from an older woman with Graves' ophthalmopathy. The CDR3 DNA sequence: TGTGCCAGCAGCCAAGATCTCGGAGGGGGAAACACTGAAGCTTTATTT. Amino acids: CASSQDLGGGNTEALF.